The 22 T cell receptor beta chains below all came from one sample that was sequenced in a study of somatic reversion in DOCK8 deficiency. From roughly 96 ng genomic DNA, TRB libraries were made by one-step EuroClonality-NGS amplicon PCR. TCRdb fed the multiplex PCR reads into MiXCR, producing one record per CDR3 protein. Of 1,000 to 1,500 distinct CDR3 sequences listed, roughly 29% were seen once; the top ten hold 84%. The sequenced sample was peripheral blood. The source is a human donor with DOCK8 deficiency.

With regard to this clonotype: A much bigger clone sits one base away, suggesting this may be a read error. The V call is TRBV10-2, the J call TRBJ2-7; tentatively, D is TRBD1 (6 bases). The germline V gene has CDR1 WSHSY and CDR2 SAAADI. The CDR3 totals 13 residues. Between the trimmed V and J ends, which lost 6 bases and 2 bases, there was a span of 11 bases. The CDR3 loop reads CASRQGLTYEQYV. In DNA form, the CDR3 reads TGCGCCAGCAGGCAGGGGTTGACCTACGAGCAGTACGTC.

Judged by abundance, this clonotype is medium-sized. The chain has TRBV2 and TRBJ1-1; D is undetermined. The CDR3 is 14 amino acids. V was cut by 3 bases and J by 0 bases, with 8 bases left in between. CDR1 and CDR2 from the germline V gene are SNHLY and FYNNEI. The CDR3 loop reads CASSDEFMNTEAFF. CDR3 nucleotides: TGTGCCAGCAGTGATGAGTTCATGAACACTGAAGCTTTCTTT.

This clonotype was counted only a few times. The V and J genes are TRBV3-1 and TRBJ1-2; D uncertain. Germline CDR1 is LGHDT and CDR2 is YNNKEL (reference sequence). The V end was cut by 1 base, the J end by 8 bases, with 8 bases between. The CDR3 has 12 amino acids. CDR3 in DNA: TGTGCCAGCAGCCAAGGGTGGCAGGGCTACACCTTC. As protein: CASSQGWQGYTF.

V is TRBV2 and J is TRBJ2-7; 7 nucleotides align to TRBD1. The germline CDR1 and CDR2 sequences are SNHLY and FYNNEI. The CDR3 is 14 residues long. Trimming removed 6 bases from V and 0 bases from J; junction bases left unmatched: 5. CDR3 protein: CASRGDSHSYEQYV. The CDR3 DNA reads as TGTGCCAGCAGGGGGGACAGTCACTCCTACGAGCAGTACGTC.

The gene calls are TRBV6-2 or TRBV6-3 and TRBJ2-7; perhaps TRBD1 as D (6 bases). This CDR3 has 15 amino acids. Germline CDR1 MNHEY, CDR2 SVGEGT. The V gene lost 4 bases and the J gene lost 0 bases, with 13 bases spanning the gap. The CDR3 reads CASSSFRDTSYEQYF. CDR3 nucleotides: TGTGCCAGCAGTTCATTCCGGGACACCTCCTACGAGCAGTACTTC.

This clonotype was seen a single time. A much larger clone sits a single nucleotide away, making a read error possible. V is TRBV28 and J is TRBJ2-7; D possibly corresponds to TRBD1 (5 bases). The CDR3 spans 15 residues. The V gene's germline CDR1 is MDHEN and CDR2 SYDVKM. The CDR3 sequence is CVSSLGQANSYEQYF. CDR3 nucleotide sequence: TGTGTCAGCAGTTTGGGGCAGGCGAATTCCTACGAGCAGTACTTC.

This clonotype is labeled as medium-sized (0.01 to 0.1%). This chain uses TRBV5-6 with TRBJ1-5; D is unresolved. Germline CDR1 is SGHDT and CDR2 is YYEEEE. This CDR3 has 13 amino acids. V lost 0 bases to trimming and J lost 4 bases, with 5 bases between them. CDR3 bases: TGTGCCAGCAGCTTGGCAGGTAATCAGCCCCAGCATTTT. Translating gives CASSLAGNQPQHF.

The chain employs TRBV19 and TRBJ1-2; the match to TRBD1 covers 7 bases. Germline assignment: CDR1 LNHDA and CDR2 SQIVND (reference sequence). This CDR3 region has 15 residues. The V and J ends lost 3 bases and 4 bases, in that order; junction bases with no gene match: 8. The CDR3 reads CASSIGGTDSYGYTF. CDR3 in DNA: TGTGCCAGTAGTATCGGTGGGACAGACTCCTATGGCTACACCTTC.

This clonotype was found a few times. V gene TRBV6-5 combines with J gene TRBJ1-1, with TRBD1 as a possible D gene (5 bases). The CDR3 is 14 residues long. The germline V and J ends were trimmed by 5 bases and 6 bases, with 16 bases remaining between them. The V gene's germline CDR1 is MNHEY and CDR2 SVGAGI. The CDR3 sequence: CASSLLGLGAEAFF. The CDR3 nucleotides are TGTGCCAGCAGTCTTCTGGGCTTAGGGGCTGAAGCTTTCTTT.

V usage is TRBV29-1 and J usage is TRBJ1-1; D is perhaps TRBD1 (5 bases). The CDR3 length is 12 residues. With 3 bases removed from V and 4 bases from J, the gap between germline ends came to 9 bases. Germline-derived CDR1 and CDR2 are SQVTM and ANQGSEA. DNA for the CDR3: TGCAGCGTTGACAGGGTATCCACTGAAGCTTTCTTT. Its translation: CSVDRVSTEAFF.

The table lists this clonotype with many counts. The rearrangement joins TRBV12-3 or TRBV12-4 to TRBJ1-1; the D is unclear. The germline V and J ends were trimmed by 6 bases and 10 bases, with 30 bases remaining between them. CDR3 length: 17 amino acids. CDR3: CASRTEFRLPKNEGAFF. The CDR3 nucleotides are TGTGCCAGCAGAACCGAGTTTAGGCTCCCAAAAAACGAGGGAGCTTTCTTT.

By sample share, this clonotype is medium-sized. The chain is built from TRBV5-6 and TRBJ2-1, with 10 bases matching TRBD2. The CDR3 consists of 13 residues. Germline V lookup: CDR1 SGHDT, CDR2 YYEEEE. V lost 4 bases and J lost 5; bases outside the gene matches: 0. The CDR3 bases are TGTGCCAGCAGCGGACTAGCGGACAATGAGCAGTTCTTC. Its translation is CASSGLADNEQFF.

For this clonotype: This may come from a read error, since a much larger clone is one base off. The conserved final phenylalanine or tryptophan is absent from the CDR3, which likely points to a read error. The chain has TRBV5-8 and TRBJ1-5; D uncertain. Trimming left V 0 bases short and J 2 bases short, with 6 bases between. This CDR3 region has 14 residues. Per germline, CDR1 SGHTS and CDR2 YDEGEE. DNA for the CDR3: TGTGCCAGCAGCTTGGTCGGGCGCAATCAGCCCCAGCATCTT. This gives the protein CASSLVGRNQPQHL.

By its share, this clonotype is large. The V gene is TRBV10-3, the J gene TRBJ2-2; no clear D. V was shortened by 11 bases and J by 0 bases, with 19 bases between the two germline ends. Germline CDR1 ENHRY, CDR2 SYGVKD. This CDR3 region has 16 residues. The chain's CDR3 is CALAAVGSPNTGELFF. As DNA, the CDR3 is TGTGCCTTGGCGGCCGTAGGTTCTCCGAACACCGGGGAGCTGTTTTTT.

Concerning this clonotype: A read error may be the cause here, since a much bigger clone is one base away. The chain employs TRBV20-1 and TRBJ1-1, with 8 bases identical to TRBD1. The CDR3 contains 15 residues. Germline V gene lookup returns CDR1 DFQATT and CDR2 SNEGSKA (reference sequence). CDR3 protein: CSAGDQGAPDTEAFF. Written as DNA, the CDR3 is TGCAGTGCTGGAGACCAGGGGGCGCCGGACACTGAAGCTTTCTTT.

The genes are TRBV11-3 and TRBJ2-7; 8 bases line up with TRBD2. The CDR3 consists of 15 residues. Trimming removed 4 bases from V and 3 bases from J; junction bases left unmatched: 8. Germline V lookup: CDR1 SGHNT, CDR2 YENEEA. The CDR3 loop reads CASSSKPGLVYEQYV. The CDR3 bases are TGTGCCAGCAGCTCAAAGCCGGGACTAGTCTACGAGCAGTACGTC.

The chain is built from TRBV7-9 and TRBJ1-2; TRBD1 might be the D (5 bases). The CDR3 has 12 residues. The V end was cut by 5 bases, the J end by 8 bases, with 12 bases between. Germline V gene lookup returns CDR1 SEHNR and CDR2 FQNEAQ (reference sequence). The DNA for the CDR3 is TGTGCCAGCAGCCCGGGACTCGGGGGCTACACCTTC. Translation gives CASSPGLGGYTF.

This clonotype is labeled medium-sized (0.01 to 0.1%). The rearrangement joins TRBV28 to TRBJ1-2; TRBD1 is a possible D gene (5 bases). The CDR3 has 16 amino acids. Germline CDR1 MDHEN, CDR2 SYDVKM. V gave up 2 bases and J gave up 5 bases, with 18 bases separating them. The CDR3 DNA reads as TGTGCCAGCAGTTTAATGTCCGCGGGGGGACGTTATGGCTACACCTTC. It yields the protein CASSLMSAGGRYGYTF.

The DNA of the CDR3 is TGTGCCAGCAGCCCGCAACAGGGAAACTACGAGCAGTACTTC. Its translation: CASSPQQGNYEQYF. The V and J genes are TRBV3-1 and TRBJ2-7; a possible D gene is TRBD1 (6 bases). The CDR3 loop spans 14 amino acids. Trimming cost V 4 bases and J 3 bases, with 13 bases left between them. The germline CDR1 and CDR2 sequences are LGHDT and YNNKEL (reference sequence).

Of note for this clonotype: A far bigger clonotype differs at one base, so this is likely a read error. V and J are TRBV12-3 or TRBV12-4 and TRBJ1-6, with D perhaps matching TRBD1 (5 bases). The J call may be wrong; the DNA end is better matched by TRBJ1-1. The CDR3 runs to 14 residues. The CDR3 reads CVSTKGEANTEAFF. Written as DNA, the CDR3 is TGTGTCAGCACCAAAGGGGAGGCGAACACTGAAGCTTTCTTT.

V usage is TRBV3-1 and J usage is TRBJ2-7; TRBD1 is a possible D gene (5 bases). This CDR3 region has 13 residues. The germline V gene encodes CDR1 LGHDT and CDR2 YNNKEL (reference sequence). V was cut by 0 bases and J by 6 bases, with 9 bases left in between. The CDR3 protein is CASSQDPRAEQYF. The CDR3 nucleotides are TGTGCCAGCAGCCAAGATCCCAGGGCCGAGCAGTACTTC.

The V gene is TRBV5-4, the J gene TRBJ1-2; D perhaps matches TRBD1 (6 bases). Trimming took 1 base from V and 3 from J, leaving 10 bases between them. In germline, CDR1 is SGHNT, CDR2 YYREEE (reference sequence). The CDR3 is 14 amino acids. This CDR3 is CASSLPGTYYGYTF. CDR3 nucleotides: TGTGCCAGCAGCTTGCCCGGGACATACTATGGCTACACCTTC.